The rows below give T cell receptor beta chains drawn from one sample of a study of shared clonotypes between healthy human individuals. Measured with immunoSEQ multiplex PCR; TCRdb has only the in-frame clones, and not every one. The table shows 2 million to 2.5 million clones, with approximately 94% occurring only once. Material: naive CD8+ T cells sorted from blood. These receptors originate from a man younger than 30 in good health. The CDR3 runs from the conserved cysteine through the conserved F or W. The D gene is left open where the match is weak. Where a row states a size, it is once, few, many or the class of an expanded clone; other rows omit it.

clone_size: .; cdr3_length: 12; j_call: TRBJ1-4; d_call: .; v_call: TRBV29-1; cdr3_nt: TGCAGCGTAGGGGGTCGGAATGAAAAACTGTTTTTT; cdr3_aa: CSVGGRNEKLFF
clone_size: .; cdr3_length: 20; j_call: TRBJ1-2; d_call: .; v_call: TRBV4-3; cdr3_nt: TGCGCCAGCAGCCAAGATTCCCCAACCGCACCTAACCGGCCTAACTATGGCTACACCTTC; cdr3_aa: CASSQDSPTAPNRPNYGYTF
clone_size: .; cdr3_length: 17; j_call: TRBJ1-3; d_call: .; v_call: TRBV12-5; cdr3_nt: TGTGCTAGTGGTTTGGTATCAGGGGAAGACTCTGGAAACACCATATATTTT; cdr3_aa: CASGLVSGEDSGNTIYF
clone_size: .; cdr3_length: 15; j_call: TRBJ2-7; d_call: TRBD2; v_call: TRBV11-2; cdr3_nt: TGTGCCAGCAGCCCGACGGGGGGAAACTCCTACGAGCAGTACTTC; cdr3_aa: CASSPTGGNSYEQYF
clone_size: .; cdr3_length: 13; j_call: TRBJ2-5; d_call: .; v_call: TRBV4-3; cdr3_nt: TGCGCCAGCAGCCAAGATAGGGGTGAGACCCAGTACTTC; cdr3_aa: CASSQDRGETQYF
clone_size: .; cdr3_length: 15; j_call: TRBJ2-2; d_call: .; v_call: TRBV2; cdr3_nt: TGTGCCAGCAGTGTGGGGGGCGGCGGCACCGGGGAGCTGTTTTTT; cdr3_aa: CASSVGGGGTGELFF
clone_size: .; cdr3_length: 12; j_call: TRBJ1-3; d_call: .; v_call: TRBV7-9; cdr3_nt: TGTGCCAGCAGCTTAGGGTTCAACACCATATATTTT; cdr3_aa: CASSLGFNTIYF
clone_size: .; cdr3_length: 13; j_call: TRBJ2-7; d_call: .; v_call: TRBV19; cdr3_nt: TGTGCCAGTAACCACAGGGGAGGGTACGAGCAGTACTTC; cdr3_aa: CASNHRGGYEQYF
clone_size: .; cdr3_length: 13; j_call: TRBJ1-1; d_call: .; v_call: TRBV9; cdr3_nt: TGTGCCAGCAGCGCCAAGGCAAACACTGAAGCTTTCTTT; cdr3_aa: CASSAKANTEAFF
clone_size: .; cdr3_length: 14; j_call: TRBJ2-7; d_call: .; v_call: TRBV27; cdr3_nt: TGTGCCAGCAGTTTAGGCGGGATCGCCTACGAGCAGTACTTC; cdr3_aa: CASSLGGIAYEQYF
clone_size: .; cdr3_length: 13; j_call: TRBJ2-7; d_call: .; v_call: TRBV6-5; cdr3_nt: TGTGCCAGCAGTTACAGTGGGACCTACGAGCAGTACTTC; cdr3_aa: CASSYSGTYEQYF
clone_size: .; cdr3_length: 12; j_call: TRBJ1-1; d_call: .; v_call: TRBV19; cdr3_nt: TGTGCCAGTGAAAAGGGAGACACTGAAGCTTTCTTT; cdr3_aa: CASEKGDTEAFF
clone_size: .; cdr3_length: 15; j_call: TRBJ2-3; d_call: .; v_call: TRBV4-3; cdr3_nt: TGCGCCAGCAGCGCTCAGGGAAGTAACATGTATACGCAGTATTTT; cdr3_aa: CASSAQGSNMYTQYF
clone_size: .; cdr3_length: 17; j_call: TRBJ2-3; d_call: .; v_call: TRBV5-6; cdr3_nt: TGTGCCAGCAGCTTCCTTTCCGGGACAAGTAGCACAGATACGCAGTATTTT; cdr3_aa: CASSFLSGTSSTDTQYF
clone_size: .; cdr3_length: 18; j_call: TRBJ1-6; d_call: .; v_call: TRBV7-8; cdr3_nt: TGTGCCAGCAGCAACGACAGGAGCTCGAGCTCCTATAATTCACCCCTCCACTTT; cdr3_aa: CASSNDRSSSSYNSPLHF
clone_size: .; cdr3_length: 13; j_call: TRBJ1-1; d_call: .; v_call: TRBV4-1; cdr3_nt: TGCGCCAGCAGCCAAAGACTGTACACTGAAGCTTTCTTT; cdr3_aa: CASSQRLYTEAFF
clone_size: .; cdr3_length: 17; j_call: TRBJ2-7; d_call: TRBD1; v_call: TRBV10-1; cdr3_nt: TGCGCCAGCAGTGATCAAGGGCTAGGGGGACAGTTCTACGAGCAGTACTTC; cdr3_aa: CASSDQGLGGQFYEQYF
clone_size: .; cdr3_length: 13; j_call: TRBJ2-3; d_call: .; v_call: TRBV27; cdr3_nt: TGTGCCAGCAGCTTACTTGGAACAGATACGCAGTATTTT; cdr3_aa: CASSLLGTDTQYF
clone_size: few; cdr3_length: 15; j_call: TRBJ1-2; d_call: TRBD1; v_call: TRBV15; cdr3_nt: TGTGCCACCAGCAGAGGGACAGGGCCTAACTATGGCTACACCTTC; cdr3_aa: CATSRGTGPNYGYTF
clone_size: once; cdr3_length: 16; j_call: TRBJ2-5; d_call: .; v_call: TRBV6-1; cdr3_nt: TGTGCCAGCAGTGACAACGACAGTGAACAACAAGAGACCCAGTACTTC; cdr3_aa: CASSDNDSEQQETQYF
clone_size: .; cdr3_length: 19; j_call: TRBJ2-1; d_call: TRBD2; v_call: TRBV4-1; cdr3_nt: TGCGCCAGCAGCCAATCCCAGACTAGCGGGGGAAACTTCTACAATGAGCAGTTCTTC; cdr3_aa: CASSQSQTSGGNFYNEQFF
clone_size: .; cdr3_length: 11; j_call: TRBJ1-1; d_call: .; v_call: TRBV6-1; cdr3_nt: TGTGCCAGCAGAAGGAACACTGAAGCTTTCTTT; cdr3_aa: CASRRNTEAFF
clone_size: .; cdr3_length: 16; j_call: TRBJ2-6; d_call: .; v_call: TRBV27; cdr3_nt: TGTGCCAGCAGTTTATTCGCGGGGCCGGGGGCCAACGTCCTGACTTTC; cdr3_aa: CASSLFAGPGANVLTF
clone_size: .; cdr3_length: 12; j_call: TRBJ2-1; d_call: .; v_call: TRBV30; cdr3_nt: TGTGCCGGCCCCGGGGCCTACAATGAGCAGTTCTTC; cdr3_aa: CAGPGAYNEQFF
clone_size: .; cdr3_length: 14; j_call: TRBJ1-1; d_call: TRBD1; v_call: TRBV4-2; cdr3_nt: TGTGCCAGCAGCCAATCAGGGGGGAGCACTGAAGCTTTCTTT; cdr3_aa: CASSQSGGSTEAFF